This entry is about one T cell receptor beta chain. The antigen is undetermined. This sample is drawn from a study of T-cell reconstitution after alpha-beta-depleted transplantation in children. Unique molecular identifiers featured in how the TCRbeta library was prepared. TCRdb itself ran the PCR reads through MiXCR, one entry per CDR3 protein. The sample contains 600,000 to 800,000 distinct CDR3 sequences, around 14% of which appear only once. The CDR3 has 15 amino acids. Germline V gives CDR1 SGHRS, CDR2 YFSETQ. V lost 4 bases, J lost 2 bases, and 7 bases stayed unmatched. Study-wide results and caveats: By about two months after transplant, alpha-beta T cells reportedly arose from several hundred graft clones that had expanded.

J is TRBJ1-1 and V is TRBV5-1; 8 bases are a match to TRBD1. The source is a girl aged 2 to 10 with congenital amegakaryocytic thrombocytopenia, due to receive a stem cell transplant. Sequenced material: PBMCs, taken before TCRalphabeta/CD19-depleted stem cell transplant. CDR3 DNA sequence: TGCGCCAGCAGCCTGAACAGGGGGGTTAACACTGAAGCTTTCTTT. It codes for CASSLNRGVNTEAFF.